Sequencing of this T cell receptor (beta chain) was carried out in a study of regulatory T cells in long-lasting Graves disease. Construction of the TCR beta libraries employed iRepertoire HTBI primers in conjunction with Arm-PCR of CDR3 regions. TCRdb re-analysed the multiplex PCR reads in MiXCR, keeping a single row per CDR3 protein. Of approximately 290,000 distinct CDR3 sequences listed, 22% were seen once; the top ten hold roughly three fifths. Time point: persistent/refractory GD, antithyroid drugs over 5 years with positive TRAb. Making the TCR library involved RNA that had been extracted from PBMCs. This clonotype came up many times. Its antigen is still unknown. V shed 3 bases and J shed 6 bases, with 8 bases lying between them. The CDR3 totals 12 residues. Overall study results and limits: Whereas new patients shared 800 to 1,000 public clonotypes, persistent patients shared more, at a few thousand.

The origin of this receptor is a female donor with Graves disease. The rearrangement joins TRBV12-3 or TRBV12-4 to TRBJ1-2, with D unresolved. The input for sequencing was peripheral blood mononuclear cells (PBMCs), taken when the disease was refractory, from a patient treated with antithyroid drugs. CDR3 loop: CASSLNGDGYTF. The CDR3 nucleotides are TGTGCCAGCAGTTTGAATGGTGATGGCTACACCTTC.